This TCR beta chain is drawn from a study of identical twins. Each donor (without exception) was a healthy Caucasian. Notes on the study in general: Insertions were reduced in abundant cord blood beta clonotypes but not in memory repertoires.

Concerning this clonotype: What it binds is unknown.

With 3 bases clipped from V and 5 bases from J, the junction kept 21 bases outside the gene matches. Germline lookup yields CDR1 DFQATT and CDR2 SNEGSKA (reference sequence). The CDR3 totals 19 residues. A universal primer site was incorporated via template switching, and the cDNA contained unique molecular identifiers. TCRdb reprocessed the 5' RACE reads via MiXCR and lists one record per CDR3 protein. The sample consists of about 900,000 distinct CDR3 sequences, approximately 13% of them appearing once. The sample was also linked to a second study, of yellow fever vaccine responses in identical twins.

The chain recombines TRBV20-1 with TRBJ2-1; TRBD2 aligns across 8 bases. Sequencing input: PBMCs. This clonotype originated in a woman between 18 and 29 years old in good health. The CDR3 spells CSARGIGGGPTQSNNEQFF. The CDR3 DNA is TGCAGTGCTAGGGGAATAGGCGGGGGGCCGACCCAAAGCAACAATGAGCAGTTCTTC.